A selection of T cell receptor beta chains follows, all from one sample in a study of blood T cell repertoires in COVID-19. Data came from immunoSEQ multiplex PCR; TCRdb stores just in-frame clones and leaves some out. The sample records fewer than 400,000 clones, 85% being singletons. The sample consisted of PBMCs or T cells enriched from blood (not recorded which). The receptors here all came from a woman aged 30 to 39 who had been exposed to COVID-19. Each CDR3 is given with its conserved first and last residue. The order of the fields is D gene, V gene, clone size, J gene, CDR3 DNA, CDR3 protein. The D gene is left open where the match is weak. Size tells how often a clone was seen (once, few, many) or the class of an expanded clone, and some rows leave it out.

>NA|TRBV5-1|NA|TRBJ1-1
TGCGCCAGCAGCTTGGCCGGTGGAGGGACTGAAGCTTTCTTT
CASSLAGGGTEAFF
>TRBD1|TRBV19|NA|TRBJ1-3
TGTGCCAGTAGTAGCTGGACAGGGTCCTATCCTGGAAACACCATATATTTT
CASSSWTGSYPGNTIYF
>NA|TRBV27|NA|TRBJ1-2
TGTGCCAGCAGGTTCAGGGGAAACTATGGCTACACCTTC
CASRFRGNYGYTF
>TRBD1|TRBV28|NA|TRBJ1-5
TGTGCCAGCAGCAACAGGGGCGCTCAGCCCCAGCATTTT
CASSNRGAQPQHF
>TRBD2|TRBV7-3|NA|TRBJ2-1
TGTGCCAGCAGCTTAAGCCTAGCGGTGGGCGAGCAGTTCTTC
CASSLSLAVGEQFF
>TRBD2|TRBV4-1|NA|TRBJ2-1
TGCGCCAGCAGCCAAGTACTAGCGGGACCTTCCAACAATGAGCAGTTCTTC
CASSQVLAGPSNNEQFF
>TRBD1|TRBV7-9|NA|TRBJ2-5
TGTGCCAGCAGCACAGGGGGAGAGACCCAGTACTTC
CASSTGGETQYF
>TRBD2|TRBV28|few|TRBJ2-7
TGTGCCAGCAGTCCCATAGCGGGGGTTTCCCACGAGCAGTACTTC
CASSPIAGVSHEQYF
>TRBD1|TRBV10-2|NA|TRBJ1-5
TGCGCCAGCAGCGACAGGGGTAGGCAGCCCCAGCATTTT
CASSDRGRQPQHF
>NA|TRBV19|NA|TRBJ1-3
TGTGCCAGTAGTATTGGATATGTTGAGAGGGCACACACCATATATTTT
CASSIGYVERAHTIYF
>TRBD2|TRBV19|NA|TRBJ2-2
TGTGCCAGTAGTATAGGTATTACTAGCGGGAGATGGAGGAACACCGGGGAGCTGTTTTTT
CASSIGITSGRWRNTGELFF
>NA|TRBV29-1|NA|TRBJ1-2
TGCAGCGTTGGGGTTCGGGTATCTAACTATGGCTACACCTTC
CSVGVRVSNYGYTF
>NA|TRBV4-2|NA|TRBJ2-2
TGTGCCAGCAGCCTCAGGGGAGACGGGGACCCCGGGGAGCTGTTTTTT
CASSLRGDGDPGELFF
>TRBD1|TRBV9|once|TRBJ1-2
TGTGCCAGCAGCGTAGGGACAGGGGGCTATGGCTACACCTTC
CASSVGTGGYGYTF
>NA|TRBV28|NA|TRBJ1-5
TGTGCCAGCAGTTTATTTAGATGGCCCCAGCATTTT
CASSLFRWPQHF
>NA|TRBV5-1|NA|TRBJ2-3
TGCGCCAGCAGCTTGGTATCGGGGTCTAGCACAGATACGCAGTATTTT
CASSLVSGSSTDTQYF
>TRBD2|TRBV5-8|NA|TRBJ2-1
TGTGCCAGCAGCTGGACCGGGACTAGCAACTACAATGAGCAGTTCTTC
CASSWTGTSNYNEQFF
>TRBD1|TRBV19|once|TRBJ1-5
TGTGCCAGTAGTACCCTGACAGGGGGTGGCAATCAGCCCCAGCATTTT
CASSTLTGGGNQPQHF
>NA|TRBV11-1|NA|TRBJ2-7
TGTGCCAGCAGCTTGACTTGGAATTCCTACGAGCAGTACTTC
CASSLTWNSYEQYF
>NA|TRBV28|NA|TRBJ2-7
TGTGCCAGCAGTTTTCAAGGGGCAGGCGAGCAGTACTTC
CASSFQGAGEQYF
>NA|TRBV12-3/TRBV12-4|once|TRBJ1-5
TGTGCCAGCAGTTTTGAAGGACCCAGGGAACATTTT
CASSFEGPREHF
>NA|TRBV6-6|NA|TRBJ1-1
TGTGCCAGCAGTTACTTCGACAGTAACACTGAAGCTTTCTTT
CASSYFDSNTEAFF
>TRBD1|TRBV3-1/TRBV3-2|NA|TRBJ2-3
TGTGCCAGCAGCCCAAGACAGGGTAGCACAGATACGCAGTATTTT
CASSPRQGSTDTQYF
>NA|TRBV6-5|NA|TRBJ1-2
TGTGCCAGCTGGAATGGGGGGGGCCTCTATGGCTACACCTTC
CASWNGGGLYGYTF
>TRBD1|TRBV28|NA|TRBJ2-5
TGTGCCAGCAGTCTTGGACCCAGGGGGCGGGAGACCCAGTACTTC
CASSLGPRGRETQYF
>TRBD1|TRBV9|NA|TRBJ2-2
TGTGCCAGCAGCGTATTTTTTTCGGGACAGGGCGTCTCCGGGGAGCTGTTTTTT
CASSVFFSGQGVSGELFF
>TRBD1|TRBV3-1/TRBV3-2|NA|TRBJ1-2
TGTGCCAGCAGCCAAGCCGACAGGGGGCATGGCTACACCTTC
CASSQADRGHGYTF
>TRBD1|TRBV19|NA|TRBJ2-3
TGTGCCAGTAGTACCGGACAGGCGGCCCACACAGATACGCAGTATTTT
CASSTGQAAHTDTQYF
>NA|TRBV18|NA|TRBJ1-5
TGTGCCAGCTCACGAGGGGAGGGTGAGACTCTTAATCAGCCCCAGCATTTT
CASSRGEGETLNQPQHF
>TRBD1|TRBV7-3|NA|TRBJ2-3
TGTGCCAGCAGACCCGGACAGGGGCCGCCAGATACGCAGTATTTT
CASRPGQGPPDTQYF
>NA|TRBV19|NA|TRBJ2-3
TGTGCCAGTAGTATTCTGGGGGCTAGCACAGATACGCAGTATTTT
CASSILGASTDTQYF
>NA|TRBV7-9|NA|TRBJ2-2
TGTGCCAGCAGCTTTAGCGGAAACACCGGGGAGCTGTTTTTT
CASSFSGNTGELFF
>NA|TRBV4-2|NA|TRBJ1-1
TGTGCCAGCACTCGTAAACTGGAGGGCCTTATGAACACTGAAGCTTTCTTT
CASTRKLEGLMNTEAFF
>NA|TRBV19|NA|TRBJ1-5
TGTGCCAGTAGTCTTCAACCACAGGGCCGCAATCAGCCCCAGCATTTT
CASSLQPQGRNQPQHF
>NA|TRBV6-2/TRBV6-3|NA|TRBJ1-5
TGTGCCAGCAGTTTCGGGAACAATCAGCCCCAGCATTTT
CASSFGNNQPQHF
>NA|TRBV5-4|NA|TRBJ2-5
TGTGCCAGCAGCGCCGTTGGAGGAAACTGGGAGACCCAGTACTTC
CASSAVGGNWETQYF
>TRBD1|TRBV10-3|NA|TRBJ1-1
TGTGCCACGACGGTAGGGGGCGGCACTGAAGCTTTCTTT
CATTVGGGTEAFF
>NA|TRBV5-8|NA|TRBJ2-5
TGTGCCAGCAGCTTGCCGACAGTCCAAGAGACCCAGTACTTC
CASSLPTVQETQYF
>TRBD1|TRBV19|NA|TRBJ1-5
TGTGCCAGCCACAGAAAGGGACAGGGGTTAGACAATCAGCCCCAGCATTTT
CASHRKGQGLDNQPQHF